This T cell receptor beta chain was sequenced for a study of blood T cell repertoires in COVID-19. The method was immunoSEQ multiplex PCR; TCRdb's version includes in-frame clones alone and lacks a portion of them. Of about 150,000 clones listed, 80% to 90% were seen once; the top ten hold 6.5% to 9%. This CDR3 contains 15 residues. V was pared by 0 bases and J by 2 bases, with 10 bases between. The germline gives CDR1 MGHRA, CDR2 YSYEKL. The chain combines TRBV4-1 with TRBJ1-2; D call uncertain. The sample consisted of peripheral blood. The receptor was isolated from a woman aged 50 to 60 in a cohort sampled during active or convalescent COVID-19. In DNA form, the CDR3 reads TGCGCCAGCAGCCAAGATCAGGCTTTCAACTATGGCTACACCTTC. It encodes CASSQDQAFNYGYTF.